Following are 28 T cell receptor beta chains from one sample sequenced in a study of OX40 agonist ivuxolimab in advanced cancers. Profiled with immunoSEQ multiplex PCR; TCRdb holds only in-frame clones, not every one. The repertoire holds over 10,000 clones, with about 87% as singletons. The sequenced sample was CD4+ or CD8+ T cells sorted from blood, obtained in a trial of the OX40 agonist ivuxolimab. These receptors were taken from an adult with an advanced solid tumor such as melanoma, head and neck, liver or kidney cancer.

The gene calls are TRBV29-1 and TRBJ2-1; TRBD2 might be the D (6 bases). The CDR3 length is 13 residues. Germline lookup yields CDR1 SQVTM and CDR2 ANQGSEA. The V gene lost 4 bases and the J gene lost 2 bases, with 9 bases spanning the gap. CDR3 nucleotides: TGCAGCGTTGTAGCGGCTACCTACAATGAGCAGTTCTTC. It is translated as CSVVAATYNEQFF.

The V gene is TRBV30, the J gene TRBJ2-7; D ambiguous. The CDR3 spans 12 residues. V was clipped by 0 bases and J by 5 bases, with 8 bases between them. Germline lookup yields CDR1 GTSNPN and CDR2 SVGIG (reference sequence). In DNA form, the CDR3 reads TGTGCCTGGAGTGTACTTAGGAACGAGCAGTACTTC. It codes for CAWSVLRNEQYF.

The V call is TRBV7-6, the J call TRBJ1-1; 7 bases match TRBD1. CDR3 length: 14 residues. Germline CDR1 and CDR2: SGHVS and FNYEAQ. The V segment lost 3 bases and the J segment 3 bases; nucleotides outside the gene matches: 4. The CDR3, as DNA: TGTGCCAGCAGCTTGTGGACAGGAGACACTGAAGCTTTCTTT. Protein: CASSLWTGDTEAFF.

The chain is built from TRBV5-5 and TRBJ2-7; TRBD1 is a possible D gene (6 bases). This CDR3 is 13 amino acids long. Germline V gene data show CDR1 as SGHKS and CDR2 as YYEKEE (reference sequence). V was pared by 4 bases and J by 3 bases, with 11 bases between. The CDR3 protein is CASSLTGNYEQYF. The CDR3 region has the DNA TGTGCCAGCAGCCTTACAGGGAACTACGAGCAGTACTTC.

The rearrangement joins TRBV28 to TRBJ1-5; D is uncertain. With 7 bases removed from V and 4 bases from J, the gap between germline ends came to 17 bases. The germline V gene encodes CDR1 MDHEN and CDR2 SYDVKM. There are 15 residues in the CDR3. The chain's CDR3 is CASNPGRRRNQPQHF. CDR3 in DNA: TGTGCCAGCAACCCAGGACGCCGGAGGAATCAGCCCCAGCATTTT.

The chain combines TRBV27 with TRBJ2-7; 10 bases agree with TRBD2. Germline V gives CDR1 MNHEY, CDR2 SMNVEV (reference sequence). CDR3 length equals 14 residues. V trimming: 2 bases; J trimming: 3 bases; junction bases outside the gene matches: 1. CDR3 sequence (DNA): TGTGCCAGCAGTTTACTAGCGGGAGTCTACGAGCAGTACTTC. Protein sequence: CASSLLAGVYEQYF.

V and J are TRBV11-2 and TRBJ2-3; 12 bases map to TRBD2. Trimming at V came to 3 bases and at J to 6 bases, leaving 1 base not matched to a gene. The V gene's germline CDR1 is SGHAT and CDR2 FQNNGV. CDR3 length: 14 residues. The CDR3 region is CASSFTSGRDTQYF. CDR3 bases: TGTGCCAGCAGCTTTACTAGCGGGAGGGATACGCAGTATTTT. Filled out from reference TRBV11-2 and TRBJ2-3, the complete variable domain reads EAGVAQSPRYKIIEKRQSVAFWCNPISGHATLYWYQQILGQGPKLLIQFQNNGVVDDSQLPKDRFSAERLKGVDSTLKIQPAKLEDSAVYLCASSFTSGRDTQYFGPGTRLTVL.

The rearrangement joins TRBV7-9 to TRBJ2-3; D is undetermined. In germline, CDR1 is SEHNR, CDR2 FQNEAQ (reference sequence). V was clipped by 2 bases and J by 6 bases, with 6 bases between them. This CDR3 is built from 12 residues. The CDR3 DNA sequence: TGTGCCAGCAGCTTATCTGGGGATACGCAGTATTTT. It is translated as CASSLSGDTQYF.

This chain uses TRBV7-9 with TRBJ2-1; 10 nucleotides align to TRBD2. The CDR3 contains 16 residues. Trimming at V came to 2 bases and at J to 3 bases, leaving 4 bases not matched to a gene. The germline CDR1 and CDR2 sequences are SEHNR and FQNEAQ (reference sequence). The CDR3 DNA reads as TGTGCCAGCAGCTTATTACTAGCGGGGAACTACAATGAGCAGTTCTTC. Protein product: CASSLLLAGNYNEQFF. Together with reference TRBV7-9 and TRBJ2-1, the CDR3 gives the full variable domain: DTGVSQNPRHKITKRGQNVTFRCDPISEHNRLYWYRQTLGQGPEFLTYFQNEAQLEKSRLLSDRFSAERPKGSFSTLEIQRTEQGDSAMYLCASSLLLAGNYNEQFFGPGTRLTVL.

The rearrangement links TRBV27 to TRBJ1-2, with 7 bases matching TRBD1. The CDR3 consists of 15 residues. The J segment lost 4 bases and the V segment lost 3 bases, leaving 8 bases of the junction unmatched. The germline V gene encodes CDR1 MNHEY and CDR2 SMNVEV (reference sequence). CDR3 sequence: CASSFHSGQTYGYTF. The CDR3, as DNA: TGTGCCAGCAGTTTCCACTCGGGACAGACCTATGGCTACACCTTC.

J is TRBJ2-1 and V is TRBV29-1; 11 bases align to TRBD2. V was pared by 1 base and J by 5 bases, with 4 bases of the junction left unmatched. The CDR3 has 15 residues. From germline, CDR1 is SQVTM and CDR2 ANQGSEA. The CDR3 DNA is TGCAGCGTTGAAGGCGGGACTAGCGGCAACAATGAGCAGTTCTTC. It specifies CSVEGGTSGNNEQFF.

The chain employs TRBV28 and TRBJ2-1, with 14 bases that match TRBD2. Germline V gives CDR1 MDHEN, CDR2 SYDVKM. V shed 2 bases, J shed 7 bases, and the junction held 4 bases outside the gene matches. The CDR3 spans 16 residues. DNA for the CDR3: TGTGCCAGCAGTTTACTCGGGACTAGCGGGAGAAATGAGCAGTTCTTC. This gives the protein CASSLLGTSGRNEQFF. The variable domain in full, completed from reference TRBV28 and TRBJ2-1, reads DVKVTQSSRYLVKRTGEKVFLECVQDMDHENMFWYRQDPGLGLRLIYFSYDVKMKEKGDIPEGYSVSREKKERFSLILESASTNQTSMYLCASSLLGTSGRNEQFFGPGTRLTVL.

The V gene is TRBV5-4, the J gene TRBJ2-3; D may correspond to TRBD1 or TRBD2 (6 bases each). This CDR3 has 15 amino acids. The germline CDR1 and CDR2 sequences are SGHNT and YYREEE (reference sequence). Trimming stripped 5 bases from V and 5 bases from J, with 18 bases between. The CDR3 loop is CASSPGGGWGDTQYF. The CDR3 region has the DNA TGTGCCAGCAGTCCCGGAGGGGGGTGGGGAGATACGCAGTATTTT.

Within the sample, this clone is medium-sized. This chain links TRBV5-6 with TRBJ1-2, with a tentative D call TRBD1 (6 bases). V lost 2 bases to trimming and J lost 0 bases, with 11 bases between them. The CDR3 is made up of 15 amino acids. CDR1 and CDR2 (germline): SGHDT, YYEEEE. The CDR3 reads CASSFPDSPNYGYTF. DNA for the CDR3: TGTGCCAGCAGCTTCCCGGACAGCCCTAACTATGGCTACACCTTC.

This chain uses TRBV19 with TRBJ1-5, with unresolved D. This CDR3 is 17 amino acids long. Trimming took off 7 bases at V and 4 bases at J, with 23 bases between the two ends. The V gene's germline CDR1 is LNHDA and CDR2 SQIVND (reference sequence). CDR3 sequence reads: CASNSPLRERRNQPQHF. The CDR3 DNA reads TGTGCCAGTAACTCCCCGCTCCGGGAAAGGAGAAATCAGCCCCAGCATTTT.

The CDR3 loop reads CASSLVAVGNEQFF. The CDR3, as DNA: TGTGCCAGCAGCTTGGTAGCGGTCGGAAATGAGCAGTTCTTC. The chain is built from TRBV7-9 and TRBJ2-1; tentative D call: TRBD2 (6 bases). Per the germline V gene, CDR1 is SEHNR and CDR2 is FQNEAQ (reference sequence). V dropped 3 bases and J dropped 7 bases, with 13 bases sitting between them. The CDR3 totals 14 residues.

V usage is TRBV13 and J usage is TRBJ2-7; unclear D gene. Trimming stripped 0 bases from V and 3 bases from J, with 0 bases between. This CDR3 is built from 11 residues. Germline V gene data show CDR1 as PRHDT and CDR2 as FYEKMQ (reference sequence). CDR3 loop: CASSLGYEQYF. CDR3 in DNA: TGTGCCAGCAGCTTAGGCTACGAGCAGTACTTC.

This sequence joins TRBV7-2 and TRBJ2-2, with a weak D call TRBD2 (7 bases). The V gene lost 5 bases and the J gene lost 6 bases, with 16 bases spanning the gap. This CDR3 spans 15 amino acids. Per germline, CDR1 SGHTA and CDR2 FQGNSA. The CDR3 DNA reads as TGTGCCAGCAGCCCTGTGGGAGGGGGATCCGGGGAGCTGTTTTTT. Translation gives CASSPVGGGSGELFF.

V and J are TRBV4-1 and TRBJ1-5, with 9 nucleotides matching TRBD1. V shed 0 bases and J 6 bases; nucleotides not matched to a gene: 3. CDR3 length: 15 amino acids. Germline-derived CDR1 and CDR2 are MGHRA and YSYEKL. The CDR3, as DNA: TGCGCCAGCAGCCAAGATACAGGGGGCTTTCAGCCCCAGCATTTT. The encoded protein is CASSQDTGGFQPQHF.

This rearrangement joins TRBV4-1 to TRBJ1-1; D perhaps matches TRBD1 (5 bases). CDR3 length: 12 residues. CDR1 is MGHRA, CDR2 YSYEKL, per germline. The V end lost 6 bases, the J end lost 7 bases, and 12 bases lay between the germline ends. DNA for the CDR3: TGCGCCAGCAGGTGGGGGGATGGTGAAGCTTTCTTT. Its protein is CASRWGDGEAFF.

CDR3 coding DNA: TGTGCCAGCAGCTTGTCTTTTGGAGAGACCCAGTACTTC. It specifies CASSLSFGETQYF. The rearrangement links TRBV5-5 to TRBJ2-5; D is unresolved. CDR1 and CDR2 (germline): SGHKS, YYEKEE (reference sequence). The germline V and J ends were trimmed by 1 base and 4 bases, with 8 bases remaining between them. The CDR3 consists of 13 residues. The whole variable domain, filled in from reference TRBV5-5 and TRBJ2-5, reads DAGVTQSPTHLIKTRGQQVTLRCSPISGHKSVSWYQQVLGQGPQFIFQYYEKEERGRGNFPDRFSARQFPNYSSELNVNALLLGDSALYLCASSLSFGETQYFGPGTRLLVL.

This clone was seen only once. The chain couples TRBV7-9 to TRBJ2-1; D is possibly TRBD1 (6 bases). Germline loops: CDR1 SEHNR, CDR2 FQNEAQ (reference sequence). The V gene lost 6 bases and the J gene lost 3 bases, with 12 bases spanning the gap. The CDR3 has 14 amino acids. The CDR3 DNA reads TGTGCCAGCAGAGGGGGTGTGGGCTACAATGAGCAGTTCTTC. It codes for CASRGGVGYNEQFF.

This clone ranks as large (0.1 to 1%). The genes are TRBV27 and TRBJ2-6, with D possibly being TRBD1 (5 bases). Trimming took off 3 bases at V and 2 bases at J, with 20 bases between the two ends. This CDR3 has 19 residues. CDR1 MNHEY and CDR2 SMNVEV come from the germline V gene (reference sequence). This CDR3 is CASSFSPGNFGAGANVLTF. CDR3 bases: TGTGCCAGCAGTTTTTCCCCAGGGAACTTTGGGGCTGGGGCCAACGTCCTGACTTTC.

The rearrangement joins TRBV4-1 to TRBJ2-2; D remains unclear. Germline CDR1 reads MGHRA; CDR2 reads YSYEKL. The CDR3 runs 11 residues. Trimming left V 5 bases short and J 5 bases short, with 3 bases between. CDR3 amino acids: CASSLTGELFF. CDR3 bases: TGCGCCAGCAGCTTGACCGGGGAGCTGTTTTTT.

V and J are TRBV2 and TRBJ2-7; D not resolved. V dropped 4 bases and J dropped 3 bases, with 10 bases sitting between them. This CDR3 region has 13 residues. Looked up from germline, CDR1 is SNHLY and CDR2 is FYNNEI. CDR3 in amino acids: CASSVGRIYEQYF. The CDR3, as DNA: TGTGCCAGCAGTGTGGGCAGAATCTACGAGCAGTACTTC.

This clone appeared a few times. The chain recombines TRBV28 with TRBJ2-1, with 10 bases lining up with TRBD1. CDR1 and CDR2 from the germline V gene are MDHEN and SYDVKM. CDR3 length: 14 residues. Unmatched junction bases numbered 5, after V lost 4 bases and J lost 8 bases. The CDR3 loop is CASSSPGTGDEQFF. The CDR3, as DNA: TGTGCCAGCAGTTCACCAGGGACAGGGGATGAGCAGTTCTTC.

This clone was observed a handful of times. The V gene is TRBV5-6, the J gene TRBJ2-7, with 7 bases lining up with TRBD1. There are 14 residues in the CDR3. Germline V gives CDR1 SGHDT, CDR2 YYEEEE. V lost 1 base to trimming and J lost 4 bases; unmatched junction nucleotides: 5. In nucleotides, the CDR3 is TGTGCCAGCAGCTTGTCAACAGGGGTGTACGAGCAGTACTTC. Amino acids: CASSLSTGVYEQYF.

J is TRBJ2-1 and V is TRBV29-1; D is undetermined. Trimming took off 5 bases at V and 3 bases at J, with 11 bases between the two ends. The CDR3 extends over 13 amino acids. Germline V gene sequence: CDR1 SQVTM, CDR2 ANQGSEA. The CDR3 reads CSVSVLDYNEQFF. CDR3 bases: TGCAGCGTTTCAGTTCTAGACTACAATGAGCAGTTCTTC.